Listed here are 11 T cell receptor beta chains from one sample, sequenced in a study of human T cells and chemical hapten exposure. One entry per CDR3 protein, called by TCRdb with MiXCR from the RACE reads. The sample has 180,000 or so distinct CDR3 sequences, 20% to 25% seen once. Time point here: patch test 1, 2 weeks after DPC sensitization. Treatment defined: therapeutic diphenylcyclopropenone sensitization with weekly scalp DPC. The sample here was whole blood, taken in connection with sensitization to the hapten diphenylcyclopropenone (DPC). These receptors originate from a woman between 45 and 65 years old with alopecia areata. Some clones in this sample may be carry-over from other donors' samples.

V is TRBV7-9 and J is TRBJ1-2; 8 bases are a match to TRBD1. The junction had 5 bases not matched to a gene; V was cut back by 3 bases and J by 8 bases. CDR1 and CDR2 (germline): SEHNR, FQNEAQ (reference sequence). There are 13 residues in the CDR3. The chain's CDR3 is CASSLGDRSGYTF. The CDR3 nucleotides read TGTGCCAGCAGCTTGGGGGACAGGTCCGGCTACACCTTC.

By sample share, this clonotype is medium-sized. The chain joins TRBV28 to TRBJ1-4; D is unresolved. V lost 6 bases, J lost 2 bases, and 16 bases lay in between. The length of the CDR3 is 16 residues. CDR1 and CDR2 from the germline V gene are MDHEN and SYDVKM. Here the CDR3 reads CASSSLEGGTNEKLFF. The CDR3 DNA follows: TGTGCCAGCAGCTCCCTCGAGGGTGGTACTAATGAAAAACTGTTTTTT.

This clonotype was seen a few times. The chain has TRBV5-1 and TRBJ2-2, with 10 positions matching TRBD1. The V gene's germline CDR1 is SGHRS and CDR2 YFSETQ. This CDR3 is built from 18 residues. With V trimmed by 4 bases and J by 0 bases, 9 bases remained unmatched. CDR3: CASSRTGGAGANTGELFF. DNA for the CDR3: TGCGCCAGCAGCCGGACAGGGGGTGCGGGAGCGAACACCGGGGAGCTGTTTTTT.

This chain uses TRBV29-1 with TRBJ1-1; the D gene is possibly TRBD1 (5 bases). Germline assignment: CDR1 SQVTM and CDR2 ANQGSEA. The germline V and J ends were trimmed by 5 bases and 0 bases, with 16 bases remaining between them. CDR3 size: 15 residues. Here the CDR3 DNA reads TGCAGCGTTTTCCGGGACGGAGTAATGAACACTGAAGCTTTCTTT. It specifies CSVFRDGVMNTEAFF.

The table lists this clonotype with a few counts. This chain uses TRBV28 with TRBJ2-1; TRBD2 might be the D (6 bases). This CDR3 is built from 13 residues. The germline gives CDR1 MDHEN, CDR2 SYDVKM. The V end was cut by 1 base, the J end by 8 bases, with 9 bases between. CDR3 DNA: TGTGCCAGCAGTTTATCGGGAGAAGATGAGCAGTTCTTC. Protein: CASSLSGEDEQFF.

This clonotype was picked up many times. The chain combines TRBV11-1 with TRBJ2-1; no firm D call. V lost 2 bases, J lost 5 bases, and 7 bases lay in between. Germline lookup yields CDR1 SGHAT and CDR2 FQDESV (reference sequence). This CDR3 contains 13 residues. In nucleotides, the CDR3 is TGTGCCAGCAGCTTAAGCTCTAACAATGAGCAGTTCTTC. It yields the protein CASSLSSNNEQFF.

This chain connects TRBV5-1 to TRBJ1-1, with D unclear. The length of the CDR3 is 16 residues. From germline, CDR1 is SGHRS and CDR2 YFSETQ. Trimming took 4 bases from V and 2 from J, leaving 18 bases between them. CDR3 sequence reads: CASSPLDFGGNTEAFF. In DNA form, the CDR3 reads TGCGCCAGCAGCCCCCTCGATTTTGGAGGCAACACTGAAGCTTTCTTT.

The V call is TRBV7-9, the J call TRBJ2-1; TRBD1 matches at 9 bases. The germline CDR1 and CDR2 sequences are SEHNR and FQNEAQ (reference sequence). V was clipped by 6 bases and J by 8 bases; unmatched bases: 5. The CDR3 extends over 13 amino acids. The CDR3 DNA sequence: TGTGCCAGCAGTTTTACAGGGGGCCATGAGCAGTTCTTC. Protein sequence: CASSFTGGHEQFF. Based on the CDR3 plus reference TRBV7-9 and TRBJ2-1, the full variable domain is DTGVSQNPRHKITKRGQNVTFRCDPISEHNRLYWYRQTLGQGPEFLTYFQNEAQLEKSRLLSDRFSAERPKGSFSTLEIQRTEQGDSAMYLCASSFTGGHEQFFGPGTRLTVL.

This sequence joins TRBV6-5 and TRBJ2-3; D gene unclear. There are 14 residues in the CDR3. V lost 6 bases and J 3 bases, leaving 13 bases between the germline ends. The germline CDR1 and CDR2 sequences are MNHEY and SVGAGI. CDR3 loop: CASRGLSPTDTQYF. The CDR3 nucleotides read TGTGCCAGCAGAGGCCTTAGCCCGACAGATACGCAGTATTTT.

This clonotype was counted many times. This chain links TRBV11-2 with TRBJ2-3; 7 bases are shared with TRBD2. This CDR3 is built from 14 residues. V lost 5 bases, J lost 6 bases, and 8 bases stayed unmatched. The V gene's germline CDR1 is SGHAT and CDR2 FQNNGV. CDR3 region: CASSLTPRGDTQYF. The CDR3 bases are TGTGCCAGCAGCCTAACACCGCGGGGGGATACGCAGTATTTT.

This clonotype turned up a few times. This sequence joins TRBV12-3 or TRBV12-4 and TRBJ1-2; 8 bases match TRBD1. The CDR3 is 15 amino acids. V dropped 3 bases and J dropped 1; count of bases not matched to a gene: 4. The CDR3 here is CASSFRDRYNYGYTF. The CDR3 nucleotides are TGTGCCAGCAGTTTCCGGGACAGGTATAACTATGGCTACACCTTC.